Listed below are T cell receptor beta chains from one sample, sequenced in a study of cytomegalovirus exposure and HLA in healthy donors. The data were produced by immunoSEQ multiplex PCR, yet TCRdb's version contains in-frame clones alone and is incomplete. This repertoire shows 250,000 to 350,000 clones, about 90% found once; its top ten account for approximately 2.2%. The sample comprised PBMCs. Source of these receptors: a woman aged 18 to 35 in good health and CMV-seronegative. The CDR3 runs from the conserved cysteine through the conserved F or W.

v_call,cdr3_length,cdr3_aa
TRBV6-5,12,CASSYSRGEQFF
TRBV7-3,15,CASSETYSTGNTIYF
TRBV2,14,CASSRTGKNNEQFF
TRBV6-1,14,CASGDRQGRYEQYF
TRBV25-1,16,CASSELGGQGNEKLFF
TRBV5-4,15,CASSRALRGEETQYF
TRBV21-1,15,CASSPPPGTYNEQFF
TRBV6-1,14,CASSEPQKNTEAFF
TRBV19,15,CASSIGWGRQETQYF
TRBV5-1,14,CASSPEGVNTEAFF